Sequencing of this T cell receptor (beta chain) was carried out in a study of cytomegalovirus exposure and HLA in healthy donors. This clone was seen a few times. The germline V gene encodes CDR1 MNHNS and CDR2 SASEGT. Trimming left V 6 bases short and J 7 bases short, with 10 bases between. The CDR3 spans 13 residues. The PCR ran on 60 Vbeta and 13 Jbeta primers. Sequencing used immunoSEQ multiplex PCR; TCRdb keeps in-frame clones, though not all of them. The sample holds about 140,000 clones, approximately 8.9% seen once. The specimen sequenced was PBMCs. V is TRBV6-1 and J is TRBJ1-6, with D perhaps TRBD1 (5 bases). The clonotype originates from a woman aged 40 to 50 in good health and CMV-seropositive. This CDR3 reads CASREAGNSPLHF. Written as DNA, the CDR3 is TGTGCCAGCAGAGAGGCAGGGAATTCACCCCTCCACTTT.